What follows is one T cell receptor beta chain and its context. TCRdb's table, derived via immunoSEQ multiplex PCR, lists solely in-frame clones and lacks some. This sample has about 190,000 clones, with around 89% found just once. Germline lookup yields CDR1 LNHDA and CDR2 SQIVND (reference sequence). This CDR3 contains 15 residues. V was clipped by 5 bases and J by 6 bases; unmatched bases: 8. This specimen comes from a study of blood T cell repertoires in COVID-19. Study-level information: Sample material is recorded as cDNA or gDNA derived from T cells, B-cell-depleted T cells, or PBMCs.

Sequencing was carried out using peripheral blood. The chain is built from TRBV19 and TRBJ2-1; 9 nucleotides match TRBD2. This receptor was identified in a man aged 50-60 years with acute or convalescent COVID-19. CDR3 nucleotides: TGTGCCAGTAGTGATCCTGGGACTAGCTTCAATGAGCAGTTCTTC. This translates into CASSDPGTSFNEQFF.